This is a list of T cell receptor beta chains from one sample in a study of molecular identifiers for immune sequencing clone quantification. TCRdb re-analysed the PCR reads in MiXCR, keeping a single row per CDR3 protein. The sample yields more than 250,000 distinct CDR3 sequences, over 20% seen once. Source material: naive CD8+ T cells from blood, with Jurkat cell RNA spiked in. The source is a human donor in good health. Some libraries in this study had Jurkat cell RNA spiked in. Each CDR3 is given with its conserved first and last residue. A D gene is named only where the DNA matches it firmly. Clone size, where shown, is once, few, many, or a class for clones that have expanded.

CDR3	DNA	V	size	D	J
CASSLRGSTEAFF	TGTGCCAGCAGCTTGAGGGGGAGTACTGAAGCTTTCTTT	TRBV5-4	many	NA	TRBJ1-1
CSAGGPRFGEKLFF	TGCAGTGCTGGAGGTCCCCGGTTTGGTGAAAAACTGTTTTTT	TRBV20-1	once	NA	TRBJ1-4
CVSTPTSPIYEQYF	TGTGTCAGCACCCCGACTAGCCCCATCTACGAGCAGTACTTC	TRBV5-8	NA	TRBD2	TRBJ2-7
CAISEFDTEAFF	TGTGCCATCAGTGAGTTTGACACTGAAGCTTTCTTT	TRBV10-3	NA	NA	TRBJ1-1
CASSLSGIGALSYEQYF	TGTGCCAGCAGTTTAAGTGGTATAGGGGCGCTCTCCTACGAGCAGTACTTC	TRBV27	few	NA	TRBJ2-7
CASRTGGAAEGYTF	TGTGCCAGTAGGACCGGGGGGGCTGCGGAAGGCTACACCTTC	TRBV19	few	NA	TRBJ1-2
CASTLASSNEQFF	TGTGCCAGCACTTTAGCTAGCTCCAATGAGCAGTTCTTC	TRBV3-1	few	NA	TRBJ2-1
CVSSAGQGYNEQFF	TGTGTCAGCAGTGCCGGACAGGGTTACAATGAGCAGTTCTTC	TRBV2	NA	TRBD1	TRBJ2-1
CASTWVGPGLNTEAFF	TGTGCCAGCACATGGGTTGGTCCAGGATTGAACACTGAAGCTTTCTTT	TRBV6-2/TRBV6-3	few	NA	TRBJ1-1
CASSTDRGNTEAFF	TGTGCCAGCAGTACGGACAGGGGGAACACTGAAGCTTTCTTT	TRBV28	many	TRBD1	TRBJ1-1
CASSPGQGAPQPQHF	TGTGCCAGCAGTCCGGGACAGGGGGCTCCTCAGCCCCAGCATTTT	TRBV28	many	TRBD1	TRBJ1-5
CASSSAGGLYEQYF	TGTGCCAGCAGCTCAGCGGGGGGGCTGTACGAGCAGTACTTC	TRBV13	many	TRBD2	TRBJ2-7
CASRRDLELWAFF	TGTGCCAGCAGAAGGGACCTGGAACTCTGGGCTTTCTTT	TRBV14	many	NA	TRBJ1-1
CASSSQGARTGELFF	TGTGCCAGCAGTTCCCAGGGGGCCAGAACCGGGGAGCTGTTTTTT	TRBV27	few	TRBD1	TRBJ2-2
CASSLGQTSYSNQPQHF	TGTGCCAGCAGCTTGGGTCAGACGAGTTATAGCAATCAGCCCCAGCATTTT	TRBV5-6	many	NA	TRBJ1-5
CASSQDPVRKGEITEAFF	TGTGCCAGCAGCCAAGATCCGGTGCGTAAGGGGGAGATTACTGAAGCTTTCTTT	TRBV3-1	NA	NA	TRBJ1-1
CASSLRVWTSGPNTDTQYF	TGTGCCAGCAGCCTAAGGGTCTGGACTAGCGGGCCGAACACAGATACGCAGTATTTT	TRBV7-9	many	TRBD2	TRBJ2-3
CASSDWTSETTDTQYF	TGTGCCAGCAGCGACTGGACTAGCGAGACCACAGATACGCAGTATTTT	TRBV2	many	TRBD2	TRBJ2-3
CSAQIYGHYEQYF	TGCAGTGCGCAGATCTACGGTCACTACGAGCAGTACTTC	TRBV20-1	many	NA	TRBJ2-7
CASSRGQGKDYEQYF	TGTGCCAGCAGTCGGGGACAGGGGAAGGACTACGAGCAGTACTTC	TRBV7-9	NA	TRBD1	TRBJ2-7
CSVAGTGDTDTQYF	TGCAGCGTTGCCGGGACAGGAGACACAGATACGCAGTATTTT	TRBV29-1	many	TRBD1	TRBJ2-3
CASSMPSLNTGGLFF	TGTGCCAGTAGTATGCCCAGCCTTAACACCGGGGGGCTGTTTTTT	TRBV19	NA	NA	TRBJ2-2
CASSQEGGPGARYNEQFF	TGCGCCAGCAGCCAAGAAGGAGGTCCAGGAGCGCGGTACAATGAGCAGTTCTTC	TRBV4-3	NA	NA	TRBJ2-1
CSADIQVLNTEAFF	TGCAGTGCTGATATACAGGTATTGAACACTGAAGCTTTCTTT	TRBV20-1	many	NA	TRBJ1-1
CATATVTEAFF	TGTGCCACCGCCACGGTGACTGAAGCTTTCTTT	TRBV6-4	many	NA	TRBJ1-1
CASSFFGDEQFF	TGTGCCAGCAGTTTCTTTGGAGATGAGCAGTTCTTC	TRBV28	many	NA	TRBJ2-1